The present T cell receptor (beta chain) was sequenced within a study of identical twins (dated by TCRdb to about 2016). Concerning the study at large: To test whether fetal clonotypes persist, this study deep-sequenced TCR alpha and beta repertoires from monozygotic twins, from unrelated adults of various ages, and from cord blood. To rule out contamination, replicate twin experiments were performed at different times with different library preparation protocols.

General conclusions and limits of the study: Conclusions relied on cross-sectional statistical analysis, since the same donors could not be followed over many years. Excess twin sharing in beta out-of-frame sequences was weaker because fewer shared sequences lowered the signal-to-noise ratio. Abundant cord blood beta clonotypes carried fewer insertions; young adult naive repertoires showed a weaker similar trend, while memory repertoires showed none. Recombination models systematically underestimated out-of-frame TCR alpha sharing in monozygotic twins but agreed with sharing between unrelated individuals. Invariant T cells such as MAIT and iNKT could partly confound zero-insertion analyses, though diverse VJ usage argued against this for most clonotypes. Out-of-frame TCR alpha sequences shared between twins showed an excess of low generation-probability sequences compared with coincidental sharing between unrelated individuals.

As concerns this clonotype: Which antigen it targets is not known. Base qualities are not recorded, but no much larger clone differs from it by a single base.

Receptor libraries were prepared by 5' RACE. This sample was sequenced with an Illumina HiSeq 2000. Template switching introduced a universal primer binding site; the final cDNA contained a unique molecular identifier, enabling accurate counting of TCR cDNA molecules. First-strand cDNA for TCR alpha and beta chains was synthesized from specific primers in the conserved constant-segment region. To control for contamination, every cDNA library was double barcoded, receiving both a SMART-Mk sample barcode and Illumina barcodes. Two successive PCR steps introduced TruSeq adapter sequences along with Illumina sample barcodes. The TCR alpha and beta cDNA libraries were sequenced on the Illumina HiSeq platform using custom primers. Per the original workflow: Unique molecular identifiers were extracted from raw reads with MiGEC, and CDR3 positions were determined with MiXCR. For each individual, recombination models were inferred using an EM algorithm with the repgenHMM and IGoR tools. Shared clonotype analysis was performed with the tcR package in R, normalizing sharing by the product of cloneset sizes. Out-of-frame nonproductive sequences were analyzed to study raw recombination free of thymic and clonal selection effects. TCRdb redid the processing of the public reads, applying fastp at Q25 and MiXCR, and retained in-frame beta chains. A single entry per CDR3 protein holds the most common genes and DNA from its merged rows. What appears here as the V and J calls and clone size reflects TCRdb's work, not the paper's. The sample table lists about 700,000 distinct CDR3 sequences, roughly 8% of them with a count of one. The ten top clones hold approximately 0.96% of the sample.

At the junction V is shortened by 6 bases and J by 5 bases; bases outside the gene matches: 6. The germline V gene (reference sequence) yields DFQATT for CDR1 and SNEGSKA for CDR2. From the cysteine through the phenylalanine, the CDR3 covers 13 amino acids. The kept DNA is CDR3 alone, 39 bases in frame from the first base. Every donor in the study was a healthy Caucasian. The twin cohort consisted of three pairs of female monozygotic twins, all aged roughly 18 to 29 years. The RNA used for TCR libraries was isolated from peripheral blood mononuclear cells. The data were also submitted as part of a second study, on yellow fever vaccine responses in identical twins. Drawing on the second study: According to the authors, in identical twins the way T cells responded to vaccination appeared partly convergent and partly personalized. Focusing on identical twins, the study followed the T cell clones that responded to the vaccine, and did so with precision.

Material for sequencing was PBMCs. The origin of this receptor is a young woman in good health. The chain was built from TRBV20-1 and TRBJ2-1; 8 bases in between match TRBD2. The CDR3 region reads CSAAGTSNNEQFF. The DNA sequence reads TGCAGTGCCGCCGGGACTAGTAACAATGAGCAGTTCTTC.